The entry below gives a single TCR beta chain sequence along with its context. Its antigen is currently unknown. The record originates from a study of cytomegalovirus exposure and HLA in healthy donors. Study-level information: Genotyping showed around four fifths of fewer than 500 donors falling in the Caucasian-associated ancestry cluster.

Primers included in the PCR were 60 Vbeta and 13 Jbeta primers. Here immunoSEQ multiplex PCR was the method, and the copy in TCRdb shows in-frame clones only, minus some. The sample lists fewer than 100,000 clones; 79% were seen once. V lost 7 bases to trimming and J lost 10 bases; unmatched junction nucleotides: 7. CDR1 SEHNR and CDR2 FQNEAQ come from the germline V gene (reference sequence). The CDR3 has 13 residues. Overall study results and limits: What a later analysis showed was that several of the most significant clusters appeared linked to common viral pathogens. Researchers reportedly found TCR beta sequences accurately predicted most subjects' HLA-A and HLA-B alleles. Most TCR sequences proved rare, with some public TCRs found in many donors.

The chain employs TRBV7-9 and TRBJ1-6, with 7 bases fitting TRBD1. This sequence was found in a woman between 40 and 55 years old in good health and CMV-seronegative. The sequencing sample was made of PBMCs. CDR3 in amino acids: CASTRTGPSPLHF. CDR3 sequence (DNA): TGTGCCAGCACCCGGACAGGACCGTCACCCCTCCACTTT.